The entry below gives a single TCR beta chain sequence along with its context. The data were obtained in a study of OX40 agonist ivuxolimab in advanced cancers. Only in-frame clones appear in the TCRdb table, and some are missing; sequencing was by immunoSEQ multiplex PCR. The sample has around 77,000 clones, 75% to 95% seen once. The CDR3 is 14 residues long. Trimming at V came to 6 bases and at J to 4 bases, leaving 7 bases not matched to a gene. Germline assignment: CDR1 MNHEY and CDR2 SMNVEV (reference sequence). The sample consisted of CD4+ or CD8+ T cells sorted from blood, taken in a trial of the OX40 agonist ivuxolimab. The receptor was derived from an adult with an advanced solid tumor such as melanoma, head and neck, liver or kidney cancer. The chain combines TRBV27 with TRBJ2-7; 9 bases match TRBD2. The CDR3 region has the DNA TGTGCCAGCAGGGTTAGCGGGGGAACGTACGAGCAGTACTTC. It encodes CASRVSGGTYEQYF.